Sequencing of this T cell receptor beta chain was carried out in a study of read filtering for tumor transcriptome and immune sequencing. About the study: 8 patients were R-ISS I, about 16 were R-ISS II, six or seven were R-ISS III. TCR-mapped reads were about 3.5 to 10.27 million with IR-seq versus roughly 80 to 1,300 with RNA-seq.

The length of the CDR3 is 13 residues. The germline V and J ends were trimmed by 0 bases and 3 bases, with 6 bases remaining between them. CDR1 and CDR2 (germline): SGHAT, FQNNGV. From 400 to 450 ng of RNA, a library with molecular barcoded alpha/delta and beta/gamma adaptors was made. TCRdb passed the reads through MiXCR, listing each CDR3 protein once. This sample carries 20,000 to 25,000 distinct CDR3 sequences, roughly 15% of them seen once, and the ten largest clones take more than 60%. As for this clonotype: One base away lies a much larger clone, so this may be a sequencing read error.

This clonotype was sampled from a donor aged 40 or over with multiple myeloma. The gene calls are TRBV11-2 and TRBJ2-7; D gene uncertain. Sequenced sample: a population of CD138-negative cells sorted from bone marrow. CDR3 DNA: TGTGCCAGCAGCTTAGACCTATACTACGAGCAGTACTTC. The encoded protein is CASSLDLYYEQYF.